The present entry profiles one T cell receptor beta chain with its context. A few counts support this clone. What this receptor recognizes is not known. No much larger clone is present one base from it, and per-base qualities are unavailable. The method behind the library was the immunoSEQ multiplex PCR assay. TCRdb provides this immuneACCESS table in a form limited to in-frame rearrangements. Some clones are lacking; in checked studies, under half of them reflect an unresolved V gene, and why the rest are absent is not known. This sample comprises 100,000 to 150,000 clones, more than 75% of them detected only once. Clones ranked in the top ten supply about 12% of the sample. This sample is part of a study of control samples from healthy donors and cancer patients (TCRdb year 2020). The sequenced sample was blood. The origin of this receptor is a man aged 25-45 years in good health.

The DNA is TGTGCCAGCAGTTACATCCAGAGCAACACCGGGGAGCTGTTTTTT. Translated, it reads CASSYIQSNTGELFF. Here the chain combines TRBV6-5 and TRBJ2-2, with the D gene not clear enough to name. CDR1 and CDR2 were assigned from the germline V gene as MNHEY and SVGAGI. Taken from cysteine to phenylalanine, the CDR3 has 15 residues. Of the read, only the CDR3 DNA is kept; its 45 bases are in frame from base 1. V was cut back by 2 bases and J by 2 bases, leaving a gap of 9 bases between them.